This TCR beta chain was observed in a study of T cells in narcolepsy. Study context: Donors had narcolepsy type 1 or type 2, or were healthy controls.

The protocol was immunoSEQ multiplex PCR, while the TCRdb copy is restricted to in-frame clones and leaves out a portion. The data contain about 35,000 clones, around 84% of them seen just once; the ten biggest clones take up about 2.3%. Study-wide findings and caveats: Autoreactive clonotypes reportedly recurred in blood of same and different patients, not controls. Some memory CD4+ repertoires had no autoreactive clone sequences.

This CDR3 spans 14 amino acids. Trimming removed 5 bases from V and 0 bases from J, with 8 bases in between. Looked up from germline, CDR1 is MNHEY and CDR2 is SVGAGI. As regards this clone: The antigen is unknown.

This rearrangement joins TRBV6-5 to TRBJ1-3, with unresolved D. The sample consisted of memory (CD45RA-) CD4+ T cells from blood. The source is a human donor in good health. CDR3 residues: CASSARASGNTIYF. The CDR3 bases are TGTGCCAGCAGTGCTCGGGCCTCTGGAAACACCATATATTTT.